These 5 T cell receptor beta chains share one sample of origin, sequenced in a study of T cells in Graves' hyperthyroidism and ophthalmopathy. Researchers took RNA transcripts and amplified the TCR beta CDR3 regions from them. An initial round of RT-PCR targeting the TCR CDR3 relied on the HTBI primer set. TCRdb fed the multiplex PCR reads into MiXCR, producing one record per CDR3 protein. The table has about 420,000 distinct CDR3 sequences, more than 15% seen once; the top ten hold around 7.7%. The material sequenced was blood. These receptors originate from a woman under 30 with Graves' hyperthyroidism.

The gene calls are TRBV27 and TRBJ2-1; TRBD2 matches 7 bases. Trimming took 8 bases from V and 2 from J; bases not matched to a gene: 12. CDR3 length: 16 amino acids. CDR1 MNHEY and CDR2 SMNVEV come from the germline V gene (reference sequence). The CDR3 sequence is CASSAGVARTYNEQFF. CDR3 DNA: TGTGCCAGCTCGGCGGGAGTGGCCCGCACCTACAATGAGCAGTTCTTC.

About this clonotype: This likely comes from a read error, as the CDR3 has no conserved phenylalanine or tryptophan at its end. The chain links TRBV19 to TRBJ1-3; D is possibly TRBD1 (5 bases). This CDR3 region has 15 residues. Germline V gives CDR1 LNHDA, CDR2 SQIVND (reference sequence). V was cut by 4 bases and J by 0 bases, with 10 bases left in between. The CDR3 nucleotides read TGTGCCAGTAGTACCGACAGCAGCTCTGGAAACACCATATATCTT. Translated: CASSTDSSSGNTIYL.

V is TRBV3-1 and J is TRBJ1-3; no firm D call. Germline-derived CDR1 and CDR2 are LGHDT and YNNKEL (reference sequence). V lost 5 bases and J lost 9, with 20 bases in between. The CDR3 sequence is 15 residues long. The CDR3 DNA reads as TGTGCCAGCAGCTCCCGACTGGAGGGATCGGGCACCATATATTTT. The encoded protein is CASSSRLEGSGTIYF.

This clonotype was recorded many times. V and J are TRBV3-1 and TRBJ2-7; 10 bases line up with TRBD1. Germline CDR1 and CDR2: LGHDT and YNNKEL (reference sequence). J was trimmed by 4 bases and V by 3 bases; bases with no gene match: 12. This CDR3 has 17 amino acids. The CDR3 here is CASSHFGTGQGGYEQYF. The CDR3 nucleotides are TGTGCCAGCAGCCACTTCGGAACCGGACAGGGGGGTTACGAGCAGTACTTC.

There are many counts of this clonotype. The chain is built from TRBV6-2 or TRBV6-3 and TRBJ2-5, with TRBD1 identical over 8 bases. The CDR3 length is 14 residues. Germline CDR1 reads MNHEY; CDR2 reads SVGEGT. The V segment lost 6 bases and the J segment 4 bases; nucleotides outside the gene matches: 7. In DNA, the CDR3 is TGTGCCAGCAGCTACATCAGGGGGCGAGAGACCCAGTACTTC. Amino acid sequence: CASSYIRGRETQYF.